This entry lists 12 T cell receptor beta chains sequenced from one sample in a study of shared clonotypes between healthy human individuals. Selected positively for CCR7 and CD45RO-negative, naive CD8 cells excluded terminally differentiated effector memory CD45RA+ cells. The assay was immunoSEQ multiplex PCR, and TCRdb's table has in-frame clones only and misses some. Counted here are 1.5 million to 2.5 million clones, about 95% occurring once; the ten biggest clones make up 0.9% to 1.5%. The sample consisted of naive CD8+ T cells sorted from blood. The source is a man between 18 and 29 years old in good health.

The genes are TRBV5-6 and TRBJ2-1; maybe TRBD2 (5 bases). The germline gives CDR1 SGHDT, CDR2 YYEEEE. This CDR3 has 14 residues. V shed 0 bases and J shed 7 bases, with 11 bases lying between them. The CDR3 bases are TGTGCCAGCAGCTTGGTGTCTTCGGGGAATGAGCAGTTCTTC. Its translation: CASSLVSSGNEQFF. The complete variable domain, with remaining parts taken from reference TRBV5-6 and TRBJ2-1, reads DAGVTQSPTHLIKTRGQQVTLRCSPKSGHDTVSWYQQALGQGPQFIFQYYEEEERQRGNFPDRFSGHQFPNYSSELNVNALLLGDSALYLCASSLVSSGNEQFFGPGTRLTVL.

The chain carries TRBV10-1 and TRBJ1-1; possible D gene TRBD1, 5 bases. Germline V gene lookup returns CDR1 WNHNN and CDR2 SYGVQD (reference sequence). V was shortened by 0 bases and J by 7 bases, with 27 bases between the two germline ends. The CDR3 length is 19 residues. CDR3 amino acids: CASSESMAGSIYRPREAFF. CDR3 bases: TGCGCCAGCAGTGAGTCGATGGCAGGGTCGATTTATCGCCCCCGTGAAGCTTTCTTT.

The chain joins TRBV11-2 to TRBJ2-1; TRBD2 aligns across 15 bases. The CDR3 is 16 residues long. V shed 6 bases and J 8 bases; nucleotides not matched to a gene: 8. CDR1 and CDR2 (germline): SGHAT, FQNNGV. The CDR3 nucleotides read TGTGCCAGCAGACGGACTAGCGGGGGGGCGGTCGATGAGCAGTTCTTC. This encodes CASRRTSGGAVDEQFF.

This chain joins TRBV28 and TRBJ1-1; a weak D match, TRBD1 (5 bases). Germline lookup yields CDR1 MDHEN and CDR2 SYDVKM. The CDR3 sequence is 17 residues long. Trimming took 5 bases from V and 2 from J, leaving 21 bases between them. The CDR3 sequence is CASSLPFPGTINTEAFF. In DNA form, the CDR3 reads TGTGCCAGCAGTCTCCCTTTCCCTGGGACCATAAACACTGAAGCTTTCTTT.

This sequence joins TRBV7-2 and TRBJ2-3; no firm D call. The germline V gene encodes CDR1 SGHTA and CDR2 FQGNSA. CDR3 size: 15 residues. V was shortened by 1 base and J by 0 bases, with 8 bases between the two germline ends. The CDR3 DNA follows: TGTGCCAGCAGCTTAGTGTGGCGGAGCACAGATACGCAGTATTTT. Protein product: CASSLVWRSTDTQYF. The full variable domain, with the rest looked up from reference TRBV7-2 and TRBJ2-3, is GAGVSQSPSNKVTEKGKDVELRCDPISGHTALYWYRQSLGQGLEFLIYFQGNSAPDKSGLPSDRFSAERTGGSVSTLTIQRTQQEDSAVYLCASSLVWRSTDTQYFGPGTRLTVL.

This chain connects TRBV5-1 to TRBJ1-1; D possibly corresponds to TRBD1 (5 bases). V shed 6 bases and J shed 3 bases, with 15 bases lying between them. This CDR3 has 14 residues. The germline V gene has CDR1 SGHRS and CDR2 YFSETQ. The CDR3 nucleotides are TGCGCCAGCATCCCAGCCGAAGGGGACACTGAAGCTTTCTTT. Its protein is CASIPAEGDTEAFF.

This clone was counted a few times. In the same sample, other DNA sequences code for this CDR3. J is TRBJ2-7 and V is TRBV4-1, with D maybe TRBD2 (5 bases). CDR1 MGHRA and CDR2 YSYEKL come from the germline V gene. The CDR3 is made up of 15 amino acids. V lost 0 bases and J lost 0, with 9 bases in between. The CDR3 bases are TGCGCCAGCAGCCAAGATAGAGGGAGCTCCTACGAGCAGTACTTC. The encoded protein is CASSQDRGSSYEQYF.

The CDR3 nucleotides read TGTGCCAGCAGCGTCCGGGGGGGCGTCGGCACCGGGGAGCTGTTTTTT. Its protein product is CASSVRGGVGTGELFF. The chain uses TRBV9 and TRBJ2-2, with 8 bases identical to TRBD2. V dropped 2 bases and J dropped 4; count of bases not matched to a gene: 7. Germline lookup yields CDR1 SGDLS and CDR2 YYNGEE. This CDR3 has 16 residues.

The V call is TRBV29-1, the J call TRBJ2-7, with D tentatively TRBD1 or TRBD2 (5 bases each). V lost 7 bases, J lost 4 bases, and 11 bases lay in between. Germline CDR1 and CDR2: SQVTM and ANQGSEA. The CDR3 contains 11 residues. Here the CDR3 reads CSASGAYEQYF. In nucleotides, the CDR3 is TGCAGCGCCTCCGGGGCGTACGAGCAGTACTTC.

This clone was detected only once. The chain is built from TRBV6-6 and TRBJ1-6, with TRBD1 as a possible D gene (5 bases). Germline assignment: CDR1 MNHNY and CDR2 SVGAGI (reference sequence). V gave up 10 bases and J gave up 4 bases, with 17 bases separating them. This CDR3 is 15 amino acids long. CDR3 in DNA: TGTGCCACCGCCCTGGGGACGGCTTATAATTCACCCCTCCACTTT. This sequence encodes CATALGTAYNSPLHF.

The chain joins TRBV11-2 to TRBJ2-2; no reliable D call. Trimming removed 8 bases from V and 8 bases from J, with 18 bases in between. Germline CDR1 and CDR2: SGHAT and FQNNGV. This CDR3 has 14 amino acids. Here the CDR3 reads CASRAVPTRGELFF. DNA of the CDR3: TGTGCCAGCCGCGCGGTCCCCACCAGAGGGGAGCTGTTTTTT.

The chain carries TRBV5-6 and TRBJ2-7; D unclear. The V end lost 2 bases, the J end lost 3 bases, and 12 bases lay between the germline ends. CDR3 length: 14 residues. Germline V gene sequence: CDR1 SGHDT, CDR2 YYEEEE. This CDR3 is CASSFGVHNYEQYF. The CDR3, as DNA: TGTGCCAGCAGCTTTGGGGTCCATAACTACGAGCAGTACTTC.